This T cell receptor (beta chain) was retrieved from a study of T cells after yellow fever vaccination. Study observations and caveats: Reappearing after the booster were most of the clones from primary vaccination (roughly 95% CD4, approximately 86% CD8).

This clonotype was seen only a few times. Its antigen is as yet unknown. One entry per CDR3 protein results from TCRdb running MiXCR on the 5' RACE reads. The profile covers approximately 90,000 distinct CDR3 sequences, with roughly 5.8% appearing a single time and 35% to 45% taken by the ten largest. Germline V lookup: CDR1 MNHEY, CDR2 SVGEGT. V lost 6 bases and J 7 bases, leaving 16 bases between the germline ends. The CDR3 has 13 residues. This receptor was identified in a man aged 18 to 30 who received the YFV17D yellow fever vaccine. The sequencing used CD8+ T cells sorted from PBMCs, collected 10 days after the yellow fever booster vaccination. The V and J genes are TRBV6-2 or TRBV6-3 and TRBJ2-7; D may be TRBD1 or TRBD2 (5 bases each). The CDR3 nucleotides are TGTGCCAGCAGCAACCCCGGGGCCTCTGAGCAGTACTTC. This translates into CASSNPGASEQYF.